These T cell receptor beta chains were read from a single sample in a study of CD8 T cells in Susac syndrome. TCRdb fed the immunoSEQ multiplex PCR reads into MiXCR, producing one record per CDR3 protein. This table holds 120,000 or so distinct CDR3 sequences, 90% to 95% found once. The specimen was CD8+ T cells from PBMCs. Source of these receptors: a human donor with Susac syndrome. CDR3s include the opening cysteine and the closing phenylalanine or tryptophan. A D gene is named only where the DNA matches it firmly. Not every row has a clone size; where given, it reads once, few, many or a size class.

D | size | J | V | DNA | CDR3
NA | NA | TRBJ1-1 | TRBV5-4 | TGTGCCAGCAGCCCGTTGGACAGCTACATGAACACTGAAGCTTTCTTT | CASSPLDSYMNTEAFF
NA | NA | TRBJ2-7 | TRBV2 | TGTGCCAGCAGCGCATTTGGACTGAACTACGAGCAGTACTTC | CASSAFGLNYEQYF
TRBD2 | once | TRBJ2-3 | TRBV12-3/TRBV12-4 | TGTGCCAGCAGTCCACGCCGCGGGGGGAGATATACGCAGTATTTT | CASSPRRGGRYTQYF
NA | NA | TRBJ1-1 | TRBV3-1 | TGTGCCAGCAGCCAAGTTCCGGGGCTGAACACTGAAGCTTTCTTT | CASSQVPGLNTEAFF
NA | NA | TRBJ2-2 | TRBV12-3/TRBV12-4 | TGTGCCAGCAGTTTTGGGTCCGGGGAGCTGTTTTTT | CASSFGSGELFF
NA | NA | TRBJ1-1 | TRBV9 | TGTGCCAGCAGCGTAGGTGGGGTCGGCACTGAAGCTTTCTTT | CASSVGGVGTEAFF
TRBD1 | NA | TRBJ1-1 | TRBV12-3/TRBV12-4 | TGTGCCAGTTGGACAGGGGAAGACAACGAAGCTTTCTTT | CASWTGEDNEAFF
NA | NA | TRBJ2-3 | TRBV5-1 | TGCGCCAGCAGGCAGATAAGCACAGATACGCAGTATTTT | CASRQISTDTQYF
TRBD2 | NA | TRBJ2-1 | TRBV5-6 | TGTGCCAGCAGCCGGACCTGGCGGGAGGACGGGAATGAGCAGTTCTTC | CASSRTWREDGNEQFF
NA | NA | TRBJ1-1 | TRBV6-5 | TGTGCCAGCAGTTACTCGGGGGACGACACTGAAGCTTTCTTT | CASSYSGDDTEAFF
NA | NA | TRBJ2-1 | TRBV20-1 | TGCAGTGCTCCCGACTATGTGGGCAATGAGCAGTTCTTC | CSAPDYVGNEQFF
NA | NA | TRBJ2-2 | TRBV27 | TGTGCCAGCTGCGGTGGGGAGGAGCTGTTTTTT | CASCGGEELFF
TRBD2 | NA | TRBJ2-7 | TRBV10-3 | TGTGCCATCAGTGAATCGTCTAGCGGATCTTACGAGCAGTACTTC | CAISESSSGSYEQYF
NA | NA | TRBJ2-1 | TRBV20-1 | TGCAGTGCTAGAGATCCGGGAGTGAACGACAATGAGCAGTTCTTC | CSARDPGVNDNEQFF
TRBD1 | NA | TRBJ2-5 | TRBV5-4 | TGTGCCAGCAGCACGGACAGGGTCGAAGAGACCCAGTACTTC | CASSTDRVEETQYF
TRBD1 | NA | TRBJ2-3 | TRBV5-1 | TGCGCCAGCAGCCCGGGACAGGGTCGGGCAGATACGCAGTATTTT | CASSPGQGRADTQYF
TRBD2 | once | TRBJ2-5 | TRBV28 | TGTGCCAGCAGTCCAACTAGCGGGTCCCACCCTCCGACCCAGTACTTC | CASSPTSGSHPPTQYF
NA | few | TRBJ2-7 | TRBV28 | TGTGCCAGCAGTCCATCCCTCTCCTACGAGCAGTACTTC | CASSPSLSYEQYF
NA | NA | TRBJ2-3 | TRBV20-1 | TGCAGTGCCCAAAAGGGGGGCGGCGTCACAGATACGCAGTATTTT | CSAQKGGGVTDTQYF
NA | NA | TRBJ2-2 | TRBV4-3 | TGCGCCAGCAGCCAAGCACGGAACACCGGGGAGCTGTTTTTT | CASSQARNTGELFF
NA | NA | TRBJ1-1 | TRBV29-1 | TGCAGCGTTGATTCCGAATACACTGAAGCTTTCTTT | CSVDSEYTEAFF
TRBD2 | NA | TRBJ2-7 | TRBV3-1 | TGTGCCAGCAGTCCTAGCGGGAGGACCCAAAGCTCCTACGAGCAGTACTTC | CASSPSGRTQSSYEQYF